This TCR beta chain was obtained from a study of Ad26.COV2.S vaccination and SARS-CoV-2 variants. Study overall: Doses of Ad26.COV2.S were injected into muscle once or twice, 56 days apart.

The V end was cut by 2 bases, the J end by 8 bases, with 16 bases between. Germline CDR1 LGHNA, CDR2 YSLEER. The CDR3 spans 15 residues. Sequenced by immunoSEQ multiplex PCR; TCRdb stores in-frame clones only, minus some. The sample has about 350,000 clones; 88% are singletons. Study conclusions and caveats: Across vaccine and placebo recipients, the breadth of non-spike TCRs was similar. Assessments of TCR breadth and depth may have underestimated the total T cell responses.

Points on this clone: Its antigen is as yet unknown.

Treatment described: 19 received Ad26.COV2.S at low or high dose, single or two shots; 5 received placebo; per-sample allocation not given. All samples were drawn on day 63, counting from the first vaccine or placebo injection. The TCR was taken from a person between 18 and 59 years old who received the Ad26.COV2.S COVID-19 vaccine or a placebo. Source: peripheral blood, taken in a trial of Ad26.COV2.S vaccine versus placebo. This chain links TRBV4-3 with TRBJ2-1; D unclear. This CDR3 is CASSQKAHLLDEQFF. The CDR3 nucleotides read TGCGCCAGCAGCCAAAAGGCACACCTCTTGGATGAGCAGTTCTTC.